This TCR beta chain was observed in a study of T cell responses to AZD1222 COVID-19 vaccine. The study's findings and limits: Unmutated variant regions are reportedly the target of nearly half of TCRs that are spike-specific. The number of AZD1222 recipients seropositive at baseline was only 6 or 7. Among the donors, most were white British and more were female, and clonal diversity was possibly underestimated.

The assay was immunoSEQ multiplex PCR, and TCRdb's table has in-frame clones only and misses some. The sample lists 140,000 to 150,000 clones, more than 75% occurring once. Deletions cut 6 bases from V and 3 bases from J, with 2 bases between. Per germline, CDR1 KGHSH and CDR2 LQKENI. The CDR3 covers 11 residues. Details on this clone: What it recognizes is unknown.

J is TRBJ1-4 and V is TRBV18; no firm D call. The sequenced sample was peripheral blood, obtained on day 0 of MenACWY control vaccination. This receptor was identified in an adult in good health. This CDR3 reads CASSPNEKLFF. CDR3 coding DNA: TGTGCCAGCTCCCCTAATGAAAAACTGTTTTTT.